The T cell receptor beta chain described here comes from a study of blood T cell repertoires in COVID-19. In the source study's methods: Nucleated cell counts were estimated from reference gene primer amplification. The repertoire was sequenced with immunoSEQ multiplex PCR; TCRdb's copy has only in-frame clones and lacks some. That table supplies the V and J calls and clone size; D and trimming were determined from the DNA. The data hold 110,000 or so clones, with about 85% observed a single time. CDR1 is SGHNT and CDR2 is YYREEE in the germline V gene (reference sequence). The CDR3 contains 14 residues. V shed 2 bases and J shed 6 bases, with 12 bases lying between them.

The receptor comes from a man aged 50-59 years with acute or convalescent COVID-19. The sequenced sample consisted of peripheral blood. The chain links TRBV5-4 to TRBJ2-1; possible D gene TRBD1, 6 bases. The CDR3 spells CASSLMTGRNEQFF. The CDR3 region has the DNA TGTGCCAGCAGCTTAATGACAGGCCGCAATGAGCAGTTCTTC.